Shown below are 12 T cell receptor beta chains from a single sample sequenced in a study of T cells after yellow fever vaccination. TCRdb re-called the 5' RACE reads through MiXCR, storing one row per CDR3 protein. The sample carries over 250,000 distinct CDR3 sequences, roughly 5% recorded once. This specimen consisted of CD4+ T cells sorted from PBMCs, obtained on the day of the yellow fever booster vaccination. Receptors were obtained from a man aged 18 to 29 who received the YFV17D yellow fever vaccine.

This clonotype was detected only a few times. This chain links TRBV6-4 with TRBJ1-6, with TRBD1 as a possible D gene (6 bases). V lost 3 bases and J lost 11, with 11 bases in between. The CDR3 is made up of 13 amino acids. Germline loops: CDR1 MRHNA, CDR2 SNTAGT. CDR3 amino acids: CASSEVEGAPLHF. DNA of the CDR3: TGTGCCAGCAGTGAGGTCGAGGGGGCACCCCTCCACTTT.

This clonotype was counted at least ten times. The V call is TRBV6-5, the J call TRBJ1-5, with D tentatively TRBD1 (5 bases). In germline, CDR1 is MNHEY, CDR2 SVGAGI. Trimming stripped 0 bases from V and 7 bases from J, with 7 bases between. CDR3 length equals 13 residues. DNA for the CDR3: TGTGCCAGCAGTTACTCGGGGGTCCAGCCCCAGCATTTT. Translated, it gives CASSYSGVQPQHF.

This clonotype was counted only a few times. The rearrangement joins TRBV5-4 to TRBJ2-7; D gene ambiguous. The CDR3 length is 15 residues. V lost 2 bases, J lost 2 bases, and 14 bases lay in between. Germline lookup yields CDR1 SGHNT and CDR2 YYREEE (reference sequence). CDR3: CASSFNPELPYEQYV. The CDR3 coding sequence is TGTGCCAGCAGCTTCAACCCAGAACTTCCCTACGAGCAGTACGTC.

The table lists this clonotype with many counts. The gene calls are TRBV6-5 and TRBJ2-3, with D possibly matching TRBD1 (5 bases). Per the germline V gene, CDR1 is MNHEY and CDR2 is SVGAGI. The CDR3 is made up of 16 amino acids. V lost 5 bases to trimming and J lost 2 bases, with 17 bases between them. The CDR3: CASSPRQGPLTDTQYF. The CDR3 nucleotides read TGTGCCAGCAGTCCACGCCAGGGTCCGCTCACAGATACGCAGTATTTT.

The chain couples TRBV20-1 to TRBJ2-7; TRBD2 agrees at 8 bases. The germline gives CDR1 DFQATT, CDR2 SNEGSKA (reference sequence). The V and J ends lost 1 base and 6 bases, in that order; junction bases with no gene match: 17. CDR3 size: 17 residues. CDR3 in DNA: TGCAGTGCTAGAGCCTTACGGGGTCAGCGGGGGCTGGGCGAGCAGTACGTC. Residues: CSARALRGQRGLGEQYV.

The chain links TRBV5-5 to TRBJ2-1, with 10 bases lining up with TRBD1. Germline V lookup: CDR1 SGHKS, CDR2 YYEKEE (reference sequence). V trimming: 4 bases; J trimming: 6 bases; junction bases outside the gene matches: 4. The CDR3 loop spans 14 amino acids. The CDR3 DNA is TGTGCCAGCAGCAGGGACAGGGGAATCAATGAGCAGTTCTTC. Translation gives CASSRDRGINEQFF.

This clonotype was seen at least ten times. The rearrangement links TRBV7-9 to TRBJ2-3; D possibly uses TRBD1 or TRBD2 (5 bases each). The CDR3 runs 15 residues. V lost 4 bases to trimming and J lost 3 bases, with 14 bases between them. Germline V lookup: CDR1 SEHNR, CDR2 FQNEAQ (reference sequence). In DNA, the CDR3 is TGTGCCAGCAGCTCCGTAAGGGGAGTGACAGATACGCAGTATTTT. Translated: CASSSVRGVTDTQYF.

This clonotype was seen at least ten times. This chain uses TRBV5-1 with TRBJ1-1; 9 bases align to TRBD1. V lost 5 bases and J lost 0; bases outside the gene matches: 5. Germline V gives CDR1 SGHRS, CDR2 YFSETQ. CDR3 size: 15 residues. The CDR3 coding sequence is TGCGCCAGCAGACAGGGACAGGGAATGAACACTGAAGCTTTCTTT. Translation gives CASRQGQGMNTEAFF.

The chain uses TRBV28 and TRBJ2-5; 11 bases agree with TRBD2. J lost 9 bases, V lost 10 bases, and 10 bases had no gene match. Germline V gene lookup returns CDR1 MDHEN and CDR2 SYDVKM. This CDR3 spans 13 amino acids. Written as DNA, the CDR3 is TGTGCCACTATAGTGACTAGCGGGGCGGCCCAGTACTTC. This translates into CATIVTSGAAQYF.

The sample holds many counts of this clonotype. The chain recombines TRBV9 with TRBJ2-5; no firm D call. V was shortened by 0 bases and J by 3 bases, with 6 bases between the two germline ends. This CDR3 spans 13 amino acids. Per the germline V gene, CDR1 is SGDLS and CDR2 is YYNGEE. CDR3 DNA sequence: TGTGCCAGCAGCGTAGGTGGAAAAGAGACCCAGTACTTC. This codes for CASSVGGKETQYF. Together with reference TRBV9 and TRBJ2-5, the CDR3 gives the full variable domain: DSGVTQTPKHLITATGQRVTLRCSPRSGDLSVYWYQQSLDQGLQFLIQYYNGEERAKGNILERFSAQQFPDLHSELNLSSLELGDSALYFCASSVGGKETQYFGPGTRLLVL.

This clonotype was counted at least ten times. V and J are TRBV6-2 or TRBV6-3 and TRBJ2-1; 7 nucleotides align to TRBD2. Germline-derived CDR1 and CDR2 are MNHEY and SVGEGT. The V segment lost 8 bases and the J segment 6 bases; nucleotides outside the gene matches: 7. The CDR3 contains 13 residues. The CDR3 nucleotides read TGTGCCAGCCTACCTAGCGGAGGCAATGAGCAGTTCTTC. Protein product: CASLPSGGNEQFF.

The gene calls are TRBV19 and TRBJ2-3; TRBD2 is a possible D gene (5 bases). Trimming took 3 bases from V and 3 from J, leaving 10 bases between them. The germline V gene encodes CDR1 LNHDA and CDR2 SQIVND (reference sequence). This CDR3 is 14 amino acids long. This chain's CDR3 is CASSIGEETDTQYF. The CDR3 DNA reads TGTGCCAGTAGTATCGGGGAAGAGACAGATACGCAGTATTTT.